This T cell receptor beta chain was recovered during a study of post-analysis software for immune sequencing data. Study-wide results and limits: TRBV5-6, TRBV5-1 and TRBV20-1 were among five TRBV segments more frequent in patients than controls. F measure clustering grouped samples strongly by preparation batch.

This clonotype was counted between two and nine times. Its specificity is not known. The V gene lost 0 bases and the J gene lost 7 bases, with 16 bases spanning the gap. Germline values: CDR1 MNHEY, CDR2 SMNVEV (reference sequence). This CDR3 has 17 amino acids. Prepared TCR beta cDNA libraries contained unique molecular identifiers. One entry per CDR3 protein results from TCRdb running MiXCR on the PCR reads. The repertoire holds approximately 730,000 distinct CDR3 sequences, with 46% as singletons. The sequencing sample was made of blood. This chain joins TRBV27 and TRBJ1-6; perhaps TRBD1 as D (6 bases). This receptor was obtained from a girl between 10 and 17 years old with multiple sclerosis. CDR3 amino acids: CASSLSIPGTWNSPLHF. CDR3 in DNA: TGTGCCAGCAGTTTATCGATCCCCGGGACATGGAATTCACCCCTCCACTTT.